These T cell receptor beta chains were read from a single sample in a study of T cell responses to AZD1222 COVID-19 vaccine. Data came from immunoSEQ multiplex PCR; TCRdb stores just in-frame clones and leaves some out. Of 100,000 to 150,000 clones in the sample, 91% were seen once. This material consisted of peripheral blood, taken on day 0 of AZD1222 vaccination. Receptors originate from an adult in good health. Each CDR3 is given with its conserved first and last residue. D genes are given only for firm matches. Expanded clones get a size class; other rows say once, few or many, or leave the size out.

V gene: TRBV6-6; D gene: .; J gene: TRBJ2-7; clone size: .; CDR3 DNA: TGTGCCAGCAGTCCCTCGGGACTCCTCTACGAGCAGTACTTC; CDR3 protein: CASSPSGLLYEQYF
V gene: TRBV6-5; D gene: .; J gene: TRBJ1-3; clone size: .; CDR3 DNA: TGTGCCAGCAGTTACCGCGCAGGGTTAGGTGGAAACACCATATATTTT; CDR3 protein: CASSYRAGLGGNTIYF
V gene: TRBV5-1; D gene: .; J gene: TRBJ1-5; clone size: .; CDR3 DNA: TGCGCCAGCAGGGGAGGAGGCAATCAGCCCCAGCATTTT; CDR3 protein: CASRGGGNQPQHF
V gene: TRBV7-8; D gene: TRBD2; J gene: TRBJ2-7; clone size: .; CDR3 DNA: TGTGCCAGCAGCGCGGGGGGACACGAGCAGTACTTC; CDR3 protein: CASSAGGHEQYF
V gene: TRBV5-1; D gene: .; J gene: TRBJ1-2; clone size: .; CDR3 DNA: TGCGCCAGCAGTATAAGCAGGGGAGACGACTATGGCTACACCTTC; CDR3 protein: CASSISRGDDYGYTF
V gene: TRBV19; D gene: .; J gene: TRBJ2-1; clone size: .; CDR3 DNA: TGTGCCAGTAGTATACGGGGGGCGGGCTACCCCTACAATGAGCAGTTCTTC; CDR3 protein: CASSIRGAGYPYNEQFF
V gene: TRBV27; D gene: TRBD1; J gene: TRBJ1-6; clone size: .; CDR3 DNA: TGTGCCAGCAGTTTGGGGACAGGCAATTCACCCCTCCACTTT; CDR3 protein: CASSLGTGNSPLHF
V gene: TRBV4-3; D gene: .; J gene: TRBJ1-4; clone size: .; CDR3 DNA: TGCGCCAGCAGCCCCGTTCGGGACGTTAATGAAAAACTGTTTTTT; CDR3 protein: CASSPVRDVNEKLFF
V gene: TRBV6-1; D gene: .; J gene: TRBJ1-2; clone size: once; CDR3 DNA: TGTGCCAGCAGTGAAGCGCTCGCGGGGGGCTATGGCTACACCTTC; CDR3 protein: CASSEALAGGYGYTF
V gene: TRBV12-3/TRBV12-4; D gene: TRBD1; J gene: TRBJ2-7; clone size: .; CDR3 DNA: TGTGCCAGCAGTGGGGACAGGGGGTACGAGCAGTACTTC; CDR3 protein: CASSGDRGYEQYF
V gene: TRBV5-1; D gene: .; J gene: TRBJ1-6; clone size: once; CDR3 DNA: TGCGCCAGCAGCCCAAGCCAGGGGACTAATTCACCCCTCCACTTT; CDR3 protein: CASSPSQGTNSPLHF
V gene: TRBV6-2/TRBV6-3; D gene: .; J gene: TRBJ2-7; clone size: few; CDR3 DNA: TGTGCCAGCAGCCCCCGGGCGCCGATCGGGGAAAACGAGCAGTACTTC; CDR3 protein: CASSPRAPIGENEQYF
V gene: TRBV2; D gene: .; J gene: TRBJ1-2; clone size: .; CDR3 DNA: TGTGCCAGCAGTGACGCACTCTTTCTCATGGGCTACACCTTC; CDR3 protein: CASSDALFLMGYTF
V gene: TRBV3-1/TRBV3-2; D gene: .; J gene: TRBJ2-3; clone size: .; CDR3 DNA: TGTGCCAGCAGTCAAGGGGTTACGCAGTATTTT; CDR3 protein: CASSQGVTQYF
V gene: TRBV6-5; D gene: .; J gene: TRBJ2-1; clone size: once; CDR3 DNA: TGTGCCAGCAATCCACTCGGGGGTCTTCTCAATGAGCAGTTCTTC; CDR3 protein: CASNPLGGLLNEQFF
V gene: TRBV9; D gene: TRBD1; J gene: TRBJ2-7; clone size: .; CDR3 DNA: TGTGCCAGCAGCGTAGGGACAGGGGGCTTGTACGAGCAGTACTTC; CDR3 protein: CASSVGTGGLYEQYF
V gene: TRBV9; D gene: .; J gene: TRBJ2-1; clone size: .; CDR3 DNA: TGTGCCAGCAGCACTGCGGGACAACCTTACAATGAGCAGTTCTTC; CDR3 protein: CASSTAGQPYNEQFF
V gene: TRBV9; D gene: .; J gene: TRBJ1-1; clone size: .; CDR3 DNA: TGTGCCAGCAGCGTAGCTTTGATTAACACTGAAGCTTTCTTT; CDR3 protein: CASSVALINTEAFF
V gene: TRBV4-2; D gene: TRBD2; J gene: TRBJ2-3; clone size: .; CDR3 DNA: TGTGCCAGCAGCCACCCAGCGGGAGGTGGGACAGATACGCAGTATTTT; CDR3 protein: CASSHPAGGGTDTQYF
V gene: TRBV6-5; D gene: .; J gene: TRBJ1-2; clone size: few; CDR3 DNA: TGTGCCAGCTCAGTGGATGATGGAGGCTACACCTTC; CDR3 protein: CASSVDDGGYTF
V gene: TRBV5-1; D gene: .; J gene: TRBJ2-3; clone size: .; CDR3 DNA: TGCGCCAGCAGCCTTTCCGGGACCCCGAAGGTCCCAGATACGCAGTATTTT; CDR3 protein: CASSLSGTPKVPDTQYF
V gene: TRBV7-8; D gene: .; J gene: TRBJ2-1; clone size: once; CDR3 DNA: TGTGCCAGCAGCCTAAGGGCAGGTTCCTACAATGAGCAGTTCTTC; CDR3 protein: CASSLRAGSYNEQFF
V gene: TRBV7-2; D gene: .; J gene: TRBJ2-2; clone size: once; CDR3 DNA: TGTGCCAGCAGCCTAGAAAACACCGGGGAGCTGTTTTTT; CDR3 protein: CASSLENTGELFF
V gene: TRBV12-5; D gene: .; J gene: TRBJ2-7; clone size: .; CDR3 DNA: TGTGCTAGTGGTTTGGTACTTCGTCAGAAGCCCTACGAGCAGTACTTC; CDR3 protein: CASGLVLRQKPYEQYF
V gene: TRBV11-3; D gene: .; J gene: TRBJ2-7; clone size: .; CDR3 DNA: TGTGCCAGCAGCTTAGAGACAGAATACGAGCAGTACTTC; CDR3 protein: CASSLETEYEQYF
V gene: TRBV27; D gene: .; J gene: TRBJ2-1; clone size: once; CDR3 DNA: TGTGCCAGCAGTTCCCGCCCTCCTGAGCAGTTCTTC; CDR3 protein: CASSSRPPEQFF
V gene: TRBV2; D gene: TRBD2; J gene: TRBJ2-7; clone size: .; CDR3 DNA: TGTGCCAGCAGTGAAGCGCGCGGGAGCTTCTACGAGCAGTACTTC; CDR3 protein: CASSEARGSFYEQYF
V gene: TRBV27; D gene: .; J gene: TRBJ2-1; clone size: .; CDR3 DNA: TGTGCCAGCAGTTTTAACGGGCCTACGGGCAATGAGCAGTTCTTC; CDR3 protein: CASSFNGPTGNEQFF
V gene: TRBV7-3; D gene: .; J gene: TRBJ1-1; clone size: .; CDR3 DNA: TGTGCCAGCAGCTTATATGGCCAGCCTCCGTCTGAAGCTTTCTTT; CDR3 protein: CASSLYGQPPSEAFF
V gene: TRBV27; D gene: .; J gene: TRBJ2-2; clone size: .; CDR3 DNA: TGTGCCAGCAGGATAGAGGGGGGGGACACCGGGGAGCTGTTTTTT; CDR3 protein: CASRIEGGDTGELFF
V gene: TRBV7-5; D gene: .; J gene: TRBJ2-7; clone size: .; CDR3 DNA: TGTGTCAGAAGCCTCCACACAGGGTTGTTGACGGAGGACGAGCAGTACTTC; CDR3 protein: CVRSLHTGLLTEDEQYF